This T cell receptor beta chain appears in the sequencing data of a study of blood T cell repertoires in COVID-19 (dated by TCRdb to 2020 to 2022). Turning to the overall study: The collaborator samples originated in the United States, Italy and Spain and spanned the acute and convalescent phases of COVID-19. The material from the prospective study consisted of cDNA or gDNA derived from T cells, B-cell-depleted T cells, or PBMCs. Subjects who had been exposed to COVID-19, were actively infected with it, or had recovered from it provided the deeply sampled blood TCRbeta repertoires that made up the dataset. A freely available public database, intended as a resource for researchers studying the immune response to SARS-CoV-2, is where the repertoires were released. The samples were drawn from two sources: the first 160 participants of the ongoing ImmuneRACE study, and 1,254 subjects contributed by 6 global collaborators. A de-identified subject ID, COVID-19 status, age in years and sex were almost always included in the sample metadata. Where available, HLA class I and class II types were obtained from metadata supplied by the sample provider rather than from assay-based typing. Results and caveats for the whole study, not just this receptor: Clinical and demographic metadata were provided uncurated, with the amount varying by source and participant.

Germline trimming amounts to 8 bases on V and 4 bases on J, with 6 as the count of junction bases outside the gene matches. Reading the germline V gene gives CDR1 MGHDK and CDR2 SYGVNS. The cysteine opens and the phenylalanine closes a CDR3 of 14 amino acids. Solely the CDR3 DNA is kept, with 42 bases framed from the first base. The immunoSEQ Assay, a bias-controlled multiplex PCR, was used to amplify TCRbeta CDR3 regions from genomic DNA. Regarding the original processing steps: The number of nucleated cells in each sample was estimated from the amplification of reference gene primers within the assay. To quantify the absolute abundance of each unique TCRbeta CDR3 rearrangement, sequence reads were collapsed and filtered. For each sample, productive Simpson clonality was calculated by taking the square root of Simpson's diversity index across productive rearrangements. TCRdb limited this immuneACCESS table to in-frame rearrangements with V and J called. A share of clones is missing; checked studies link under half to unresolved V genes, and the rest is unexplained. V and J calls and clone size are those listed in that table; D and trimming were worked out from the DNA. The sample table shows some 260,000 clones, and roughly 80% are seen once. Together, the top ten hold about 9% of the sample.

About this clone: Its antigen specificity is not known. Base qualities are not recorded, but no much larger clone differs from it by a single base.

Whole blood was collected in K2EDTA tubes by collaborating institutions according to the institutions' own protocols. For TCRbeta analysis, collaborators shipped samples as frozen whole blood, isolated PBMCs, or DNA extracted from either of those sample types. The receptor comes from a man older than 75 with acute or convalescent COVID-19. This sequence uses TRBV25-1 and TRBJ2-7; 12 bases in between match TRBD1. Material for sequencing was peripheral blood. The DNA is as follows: TGTGCCAGCGGTCGGGACAGGGGGCCTTACGAGCAGTACTTC. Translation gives CASGRDRGPYEQYF.